This T cell receptor (beta chain) was sequenced in a study of identical twins. TCRdb re-called the 5' RACE reads with MiXCR, one entry per CDR3 protein. The repertoire holds fewer than 250,000 distinct CDR3 sequences, with less than 10% as singletons. The CDR3 extends over 16 amino acids. The trim removed 0 bases at V and 5 bases at J, leaving 6 bases unmatched. The germline V gene encodes CDR1 SGHKS and CDR2 YYEKEE (reference sequence). This clonotype was seen at least ten times. Healthy Caucasians made up all donors. The V gene is TRBV5-5, the J gene TRBJ2-4, with TRBD2 matching over 9 bases. The specimen was memory (CD45RO+) T cells sorted from blood. The source of this sequence is a woman aged 18 to 35 in good health. DNA of the CDR3: TGTGCCAGCAGCTTGGGTCTAGCGGGGAACCAAAACATTCAGTACTTC. Its translation is CASSLGLAGNQNIQYF.